These 5 T cell receptor beta chains share one sample of origin, sequenced in a study of cytomegalovirus exposure and HLA in healthy donors. The PCR employed 60 Vbeta primers together with 13 Jbeta primers. Some clones are missing from TCRdb's copy, which holds only in-frame ones; the method was immunoSEQ multiplex PCR. Of approximately 150,000 clones listed, 55% to 85% are singletons. Specimen: PBMCs. The origin of the receptors is a man aged 35 to 55 in good health and CMV-seronegative.

This clone was found a few times. The chain employs TRBV4-1 and TRBJ2-7; 7 bases fit TRBD2. This CDR3 has 15 residues. Germline V gene sequence: CDR1 MGHRA, CDR2 YSYEKL. J gave up 1 base and V 1 base, and 4 bases lay outside the gene matches. The CDR3 spells CASSQGGGGSYEQYF. The CDR3 nucleotides are TGCGCCAGCAGCCAAGGGGGGGGAGGATCCTACGAGCAGTACTTC.

This clone has only one observation. The chain uses TRBV18 and TRBJ2-2; 9 bases line up with TRBD1. The length of the CDR3 is 14 residues. Germline V gene sequence: CDR1 KGHSH, CDR2 LQKENI. After removal of 6 bases from V and 6 bases from J, the junction contained 5 bases not matched to a gene. CDR3: CASSADRGAGELFF. The CDR3 DNA is TGTGCCAGCTCCGCGGACAGGGGCGCCGGGGAGCTGTTTTTT.

This clone has a single count. The V and J genes are TRBV15 and TRBJ2-1; TRBD2 is a possible D gene (5 bases). V was cut by 1 base and J by 3 bases, with 10 bases left in between. CDR1 LNHNV and CDR2 YYDKDF come from the germline V gene (reference sequence). CDR3 length equals 15 residues. In nucleotides, the CDR3 is TGTGCCACCAGCAGAGCGGGTGGGAGCTACAATGAGCAGTTCTTC. It is translated as CATSRAGGSYNEQFF.

The genes are TRBV6-6 and TRBJ2-5, with 7 bases aligning to TRBD2. V shed 5 bases and J 0 bases; nucleotides not matched to a gene: 3. There are 14 residues in the CDR3. Germline V gives CDR1 MNHNY, CDR2 SVGAGI (reference sequence). DNA for the CDR3: TGTGCCAGCAGTCGGCGGGGGTACCAAGAGACCCAGTACTTC. The encoded protein is CASSRRGYQETQYF.

The gene calls are TRBV11-3 and TRBJ1-1; no firm D call. The V and J ends lost 2 bases and 3 bases respectively, with 4 bases between them. Germline-derived CDR1 and CDR2 are SGHNT and YENEEA. CDR3 length: 12 amino acids. CDR3 coding DNA: TGTGCCAGCAGCTTATCGGACACTGAAGCTTTCTTT. Translating it yields CASSLSDTEAFF.